The T cell receptor (beta chain) under discussion was sequenced for a study of T-cell reconstitution after alpha-beta-depleted transplantation in children. Overall study findings and caveats: Several hundred expanded graft clones reportedly were the source of alpha-beta T cells about two months after transplant.

Germline CDR1 reads MDHEN; CDR2 reads SYDVKM. The CDR3 consists of 12 residues. Deletions cut 2 bases from V and 3 bases from J, with 1 base between. This clonotype was picked up many times. Its cognate antigen is unknown. Molecular barcoding with unique molecular identifiers was used for the TCRbeta library. TCRdb reanalysed the PCR reads using MiXCR and keeps one entry per CDR3 protein. The data hold hundreds of thousands of distinct CDR3 sequences, with under 20% observed a single time. The sequencing used PBMCs, mostly from graft donor cells, collected 360 days after TCRalphabeta/CD19-depleted stem cell transplant. The chain has TRBV28 and TRBJ2-2, with no clear D. This receptor was identified in a male patient aged 2-15 years who had a stem cell transplant for acute lymphoblastic leukemia, so the T cells may come from the graft donor. The CDR3 nucleotides read TGTGCCAGCAGTTTAGACACCGGGGAGCTGTTTTTT. Translating gives CASSLDTGELFF.